This is a list of T cell receptor beta chains from one sample in a study of PD-1 blockade in classical Hodgkin lymphoma. Sequencing was performed with immunoSEQ multiplex PCR; in TCRdb, only in-frame clones are kept and a portion is missing. There are under 60,000 clones in the sample; just under 75% occur only once, and over 13% lies in the top ten. Specimen: peripheral blood mononuclear cells (PBMCs), collected before the second cycle of nivolumab. The receptors were gathered from a human donor with classical Hodgkin lymphoma. The CDR3 runs from the conserved cysteine through the conserved F or W. A D gene is named only where the DNA matches it firmly. Clone size is stated in some rows and not others, as once, few, many or a class when expanded.

D: TRBD1
J: TRBJ1-3
size: once
V: TRBV5-1
length: 17
DNA: TGCGCCAGCAGCTGGAGGACAGGGGCTTTTGAGGGAAACACCATATATTTT
CDR3: CASSWRTGAFEGNTIYF

D: TRBD2
J: TRBJ2-4
size: NA
V: TRBV10-3
length: 14
DNA: TGTGCCATCAGTGACTTAGCGGGTTCAGACATTCAGTACTTC
CDR3: CAISDLAGSDIQYF

D: TRBD1
J: TRBJ1-4
size: few
V: TRBV19
length: 18
DNA: TGTGCCAGTAGTTCGGGGGGACAGCGGATGTCAACTAATGAAAAACTGTTTTTT
CDR3: CASSSGGQRMSTNEKLFF

D: NA
J: TRBJ1-1
size: NA
V: TRBV19
length: 14
DNA: TGTGCCAGTAGTATTTTAGGCAGGGACACTGAAGCTTTCTTT
CDR3: CASSILGRDTEAFF

D: NA
J: TRBJ1-3
size: NA
V: TRBV7-2
length: 14
DNA: TGTGCCAGCAGCCAAAGGACAGCTGGAAACACCATATATTTT
CDR3: CASSQRTAGNTIYF

D: TRBD2
J: TRBJ2-7
size: many
V: TRBV9
length: 14
DNA: TGTGCCAGCAGCCCCCCAGCGGGACCTTACGAGCAGTACTTC
CDR3: CASSPPAGPYEQYF

D: NA
J: TRBJ1-1
size: NA
V: TRBV7-9
length: 14
DNA: TGTGCCAGCAGCTTATCAGCGACATCTTCTGAAGCTTTCTTT
CDR3: CASSLSATSSEAFF

D: NA
J: TRBJ2-7
size: once
V: TRBV6-1
length: 17
DNA: TGTGCCAGCAGTGAATGGGCGGGCAGCGTCGGAGTCTACGAGCAGTACTTC
CDR3: CASSEWAGSVGVYEQYF

D: NA
J: TRBJ2-7
size: NA
V: TRBV19
length: 14
DNA: TGTGCCAGTAGTATAGAGGGCAGATTTTACGAGCAGTACTTC
CDR3: CASSIEGRFYEQYF

D: TRBD1
J: TRBJ1-2
size: NA
V: TRBV18
length: 15
DNA: TGTGCCAGCTCACCTAGGACAGGGCAAAACTATGGCTACACCTTC
CDR3: CASSPRTGQNYGYTF

D: NA
J: TRBJ2-6
size: NA
V: TRBV2
length: 16
DNA: TGTGCCAGCAGGGGGGGGACAGGCTCTGGGGCCAACGTCCTGACTTTC
CDR3: CASRGGTGSGANVLTF

D: TRBD1
J: TRBJ2-3
size: NA
V: TRBV7-3
length: 14
DNA: TGTGCCAGCAGCTCTCGACAGGGGGCAGATACGCAGTATTTT
CDR3: CASSSRQGADTQYF

D: NA
J: TRBJ1-3
size: NA
V: TRBV7-2
length: 16
DNA: TGTGCCAGCAGCTTAGGCAGGGTCCAAGGGGGAAACACCATATATTTT
CDR3: CASSLGRVQGGNTIYF

D: NA
J: TRBJ2-1
size: NA
V: TRBV2
length: 12
DNA: TGTGCCAGCAGTCTACTAGACAATGAGCAGTTCTTC
CDR3: CASSLLDNEQFF

D: NA
J: TRBJ1-2
size: few
V: TRBV19
length: 17
DNA: TGTGCCAGTAGTATAGATCCTACCTCACAAACCCTATATGGCTACACCTTC
CDR3: CASSIDPTSQTLYGYTF

D: NA
J: TRBJ1-5
size: NA
V: TRBV7-9
length: 14
DNA: TGTGCCAGCAGCTTAGAGGGGGGCAATCAGCCCCAGCATTTT
CDR3: CASSLEGGNQPQHF

D: NA
J: TRBJ2-7
size: few
V: TRBV6-1
length: 13
DNA: TGTGCCAGCAGCAGAGACAGAGCCTACGAGCAGTACTTC
CDR3: CASSRDRAYEQYF

D: TRBD1
J: TRBJ2-3
size: once
V: TRBV6-5
length: 15
DNA: TGTGCCAGCAGTATCGACAGGGGAGGAACAGATACGCAGTATTTT
CDR3: CASSIDRGGTDTQYF

D: NA
J: TRBJ2-7
size: NA
V: TRBV14
length: 18
DNA: TGTGCCAGCAGCCAGGACCTAATCGGCCAATCGGACAGCTACGAGCAGTACTTC
CDR3: CASSQDLIGQSDSYEQYF

D: NA
J: TRBJ1-3
size: few
V: TRBV9
length: 14
DNA: TGTGCCAGCAGCGTCCGGGACGGCGGAAACACCATATATTTT
CDR3: CASSVRDGGNTIYF

D: NA
J: TRBJ1-1
size: NA
V: TRBV27
length: 14
DNA: TGTGCCAGCTCTCTAGGAGGAGGGAACACTGAAGCTTTCTTT
CDR3: CASSLGGGNTEAFF

D: NA
J: TRBJ1-1
size: few
V: TRBV6-6
length: 14
DNA: TGTGCCAGCAGTGGGCGGGTAATCGGCACTGAAGCTTTCTTT
CDR3: CASSGRVIGTEAFF

D: NA
J: TRBJ1-1
size: once
V: TRBV7-3
length: 14
DNA: TGTGCCAGCAGCTTAGCGAAGGGGAACACTGAAGCTTTCTTT
CDR3: CASSLAKGNTEAFF

D: NA
J: TRBJ2-2
size: once
V: TRBV6-4
length: 16
DNA: TGTGCCAGCAGTCCCTCAACTAGCCAATCTTTCCGGGAGCTGTTTTTT
CDR3: CASSPSTSQSFRELFF

D: NA
J: TRBJ1-1
size: few
V: TRBV6-1
length: 12
DNA: TGTGCCAGCAGCTACGGACACACTGAAGCTTTCTTT
CDR3: CASSYGHTEAFF

D: NA
J: TRBJ1-1
size: NA
V: TRBV6-5
length: 15
DNA: TGTGCCAGCAGTTCACTAAGTTTAATGAACACTGAAGCTTTCTTT
CDR3: CASSSLSLMNTEAFF

D: NA
J: TRBJ1-5
size: NA
V: TRBV18
length: 18
DNA: TGTGCCAGCTCACCGAAGGGGCTGACAGACTTGGGCAATCAGCCCCAGCATTTT
CDR3: CASSPKGLTDLGNQPQHF

D: NA
J: TRBJ2-5
size: NA
V: TRBV18
length: 15
DNA: TGTGCCAGCTCACCATTTTACGACAGCCAAGAGACCCAGTACTTC
CDR3: CASSPFYDSQETQYF

D: NA
J: TRBJ1-4
size: NA
V: TRBV11-2
length: 13
DNA: TGTGCCAGCAGCTTAGCACGGGGGGGCAAACTGTTTTTT
CDR3: CASSLARGGKLFF

D: TRBD2
J: TRBJ2-7
size: NA
V: TRBV11-2
length: 17
DNA: TGTGCCAGCAGCTTAACTCTAACGGGACTAGCGTTGTACGAGCAGTACTTC
CDR3: CASSLTLTGLALYEQYF

D: NA
J: TRBJ1-2
size: NA
V: TRBV10-3
length: 14
DNA: TGTGCCATCAGGGGCGGGGGTACGGACTATGGCTACACCTTC
CDR3: CAIRGGGTDYGYTF

D: NA
J: TRBJ2-1
size: once
V: TRBV27
length: 13
DNA: TGTGCCAGCTGGGGATGGGGGGACGCCTATTTGTTCTTC
CDR3: CASWGWGDAYLFF

D: NA
J: TRBJ2-7
size: NA
V: TRBV7-9
length: 14
DNA: TGTGCCAGCAGCTTAGCCGGGTTCATCTACGAGCAGTACTTC
CDR3: CASSLAGFIYEQYF

D: NA
J: TRBJ2-1
size: NA
V: TRBV11-3
length: 13
DNA: TGTGCCAGCAGCGGACTGGCCTACAATGAGCAGTTCTTC
CDR3: CASSGLAYNEQFF

D: NA
J: TRBJ1-1
size: many
V: TRBV7-3
length: 15
DNA: TGTGCCAGCAGCTTAATCCCGGACAGAAACACTGAAGCTTTCTTT
CDR3: CASSLIPDRNTEAFF

D: NA
J: TRBJ1-1
size: NA
V: TRBV11-2
length: 13
DNA: TGTGCCAGCAGCCAAGCTAGGTTCACTGAAGCTTTCTTT
CDR3: CASSQARFTEAFF

D: NA
J: TRBJ2-1
size: NA
V: TRBV25-1
length: 12
DNA: TGTGCCAGCAGTGAATCGCCGGGTGAGCAGTTCTTC
CDR3: CASSESPGEQFF

D: NA
J: TRBJ2-1
size: few
V: TRBV7-3
length: 16
DNA: TGTGCCAGCAGCTTAAACGGAGAATTGGGTTACAATGAGCAGTTCTTC
CDR3: CASSLNGELGYNEQFF

D: NA
J: TRBJ2-2
size: NA
V: TRBV6-1
length: 12
DNA: TGTGCCAGCAGTAGCCGGACCGGGGAGCTGTTTTTT
CDR3: CASSSRTGELFF

D: NA
J: TRBJ1-2
size: NA
V: TRBV6-5
length: 14
DNA: TGTGCCAGCAGGACCATGCTGGTGAACTATGGCTACACCTTC
CDR3: CASRTMLVNYGYTF

D: TRBD2
J: TRBJ2-3
size: NA
V: TRBV7-3
length: 15
DNA: TGTGCCAGCAGCTTAGGGCTAGCGGGAACAGATACGCAGTATTTT
CDR3: CASSLGLAGTDTQYF

D: NA
J: TRBJ2-5
size: once
V: TRBV6-6
length: 11
DNA: TGTGCCTGCGGGGGCGCGGAGACCCAGTACTTC
CDR3: CACGGAETQYF

D: NA
J: TRBJ2-7
size: few
V: TRBV7-9
length: 13
DNA: TGTGCCAGCAGCTTAACGGGAGTATCCGAGCAGTACTTC
CDR3: CASSLTGVSEQYF

D: NA
J: TRBJ2-2
size: NA
V: TRBV28
length: 14
DNA: TGTGCCAGCCAGCCCCTACCCGACACCGGGGAGCTGTTTTTT
CDR3: CASQPLPDTGELFF

D: NA
J: TRBJ1-5
size: NA
V: TRBV18
length: 13
DNA: TGTGCCAGCTCACTCGGCCCGAATCAGCCCCAGCATTTT
CDR3: CASSLGPNQPQHF

D: TRBD1
J: TRBJ1-2
size: once
V: TRBV6-5
length: 14
DNA: TGTGCCGGAAAACGGGACAGTAAAAACTATGGCTACACCTTC
CDR3: CAGKRDSKNYGYTF